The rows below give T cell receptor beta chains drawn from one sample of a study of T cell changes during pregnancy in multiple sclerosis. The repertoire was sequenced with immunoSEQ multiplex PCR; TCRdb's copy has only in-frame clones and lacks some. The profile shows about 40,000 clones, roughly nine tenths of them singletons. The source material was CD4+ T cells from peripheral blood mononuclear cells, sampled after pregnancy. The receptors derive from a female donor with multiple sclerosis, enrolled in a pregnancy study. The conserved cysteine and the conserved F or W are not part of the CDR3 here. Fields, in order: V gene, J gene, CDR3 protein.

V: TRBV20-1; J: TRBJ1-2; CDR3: SAASAYGYT
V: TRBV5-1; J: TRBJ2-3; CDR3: ASSLTSGRVGTDTQY
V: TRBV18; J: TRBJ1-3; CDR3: ASSSGTDGNTIY
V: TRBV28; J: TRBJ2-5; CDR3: ASSLLAGGETQY
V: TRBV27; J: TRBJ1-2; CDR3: ASSSTGTGNGYT
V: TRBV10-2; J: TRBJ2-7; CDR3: ASSELAGGSPEQY
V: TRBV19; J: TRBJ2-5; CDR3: ASSIVSGRAGETQY
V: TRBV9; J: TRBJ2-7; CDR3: ASSVRGLPGYEQY
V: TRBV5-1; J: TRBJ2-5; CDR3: ASSGAGEIGETQY
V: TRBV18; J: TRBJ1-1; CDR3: ASSPGQGYSEAF
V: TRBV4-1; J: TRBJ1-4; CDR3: ASSQDGTGGEKLF
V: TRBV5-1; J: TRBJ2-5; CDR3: ASSLGTLYQETQY
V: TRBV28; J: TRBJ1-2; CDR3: ASSPSGSYGYT
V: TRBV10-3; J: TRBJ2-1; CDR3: AISPKAGVGNEQF
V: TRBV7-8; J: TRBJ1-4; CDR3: ASSLGTGGAEEKLF
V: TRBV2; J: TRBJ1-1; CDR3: ASSFSGLARSTEAF
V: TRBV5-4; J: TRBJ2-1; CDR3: ASSSPGQSYNEQF
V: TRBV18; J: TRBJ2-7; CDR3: ASSLLDSLTAYEQY
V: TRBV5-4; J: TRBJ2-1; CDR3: ASSWMTGPDEQF
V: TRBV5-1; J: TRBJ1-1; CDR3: ASSPLAGGSFAEAF
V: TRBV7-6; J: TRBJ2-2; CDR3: ASSLESGGLSGELF
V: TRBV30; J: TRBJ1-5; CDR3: AWSVREGQPQH
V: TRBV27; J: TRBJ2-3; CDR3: ASSSRLRSPSTDTQY
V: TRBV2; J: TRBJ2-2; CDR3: ASRITGGNTGELF
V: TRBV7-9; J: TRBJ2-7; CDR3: ASSFHQGLHYEQY
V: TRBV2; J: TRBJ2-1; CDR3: ASSRQGRQF
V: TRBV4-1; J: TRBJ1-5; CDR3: ASSQDGGQLNQPQH
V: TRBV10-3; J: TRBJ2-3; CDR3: AIQTSGISTDTQY
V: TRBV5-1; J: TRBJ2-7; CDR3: AGPPQSSY
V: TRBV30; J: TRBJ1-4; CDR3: AWSVLREKLF
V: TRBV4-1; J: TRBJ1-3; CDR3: ASSQGRQGPSSGNTIY
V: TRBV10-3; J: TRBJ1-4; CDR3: AISESQVATNEKLF
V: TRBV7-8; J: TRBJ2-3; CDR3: ASSLELGRGTDTQY
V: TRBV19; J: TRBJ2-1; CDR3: ASSMAGLPLGEQF
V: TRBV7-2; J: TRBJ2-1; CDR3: ASLVSGLANEQF
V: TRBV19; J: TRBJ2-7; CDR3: ASSPPGQGVNEQY
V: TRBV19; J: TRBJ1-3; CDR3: ASRPMSSGNTIY
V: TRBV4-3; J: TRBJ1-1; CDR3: ASSQSRVRMDTEAF
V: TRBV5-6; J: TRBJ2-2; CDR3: ASRIDTGELF
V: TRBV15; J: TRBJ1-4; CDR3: ATSRDYAGRNEKLF
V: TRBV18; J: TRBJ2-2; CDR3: ASSPPGLASTGELF